The clone carrying this T cell receptor beta chain appeared a single time. This sample is part of a study of blood T cell repertoires in COVID-19. Study context: Sample material is recorded as cDNA or gDNA derived from T cells, B-cell-depleted T cells, or PBMCs.

Only in-frame clones appear in the TCRdb table, and some are missing; sequencing was by immunoSEQ multiplex PCR. This sample carries 200,000 to 300,000 clones, about 90% of them seen once, and the ten largest clones take about 1.3%. This CDR3 is built from 15 residues. Germline CDR1 MGHRA, CDR2 YSYEKL. Trimming pared 0 bases from V and 8 bases from J, leaving 16 bases between. Sequenced material: peripheral blood. This sequence was found in a man older than 75 with acute or convalescent COVID-19. The chain recombines TRBV4-1 with TRBJ1-2; D gene unclear. CDR3 region: CASSQEPGPLRGYTF. DNA of the CDR3: TGCGCCAGCAGCCAAGAGCCAGGCCCCTTACGCGGCTACACCTTC.